Described below is a single T cell receptor beta chain sequence and its context. This record belongs to a study of shared clonotypes between healthy human individuals. Study as a whole: A donor's plate count was three for CD4 naive and three for CD4 memory; CD8 naive had two and CD8 memory one.

CDR1 is KGHSH and CDR2 is LQKENI in the germline V gene. The CDR3 has 13 residues. V lost 8 bases and J lost 7; bases outside the gene matches: 7. TCRdb keeps only in-frame clones here, not all; method: immunoSEQ multiplex PCR. Among some 2,500,000 clones listed, about 90% were seen once. The chain has TRBV18 and TRBJ1-2, with 10 bases identical to TRBD1. The receptor was derived from a man aged 18 to 35 in good health. Some clones in this sample may be carry-over from other donors' samples. Input material: naive CD4+ T cells from PBMCs. Subset described: CD45RA+ positively selected. The CDR3 loop is CASDPGQGFGYTF. The CDR3 DNA reads TGTGCCAGCGACCCGGGACAGGGGTTTGGCTACACCTTC.